This entry lists 28 T cell receptor beta chains sequenced from one sample in a study of shared clonotypes between healthy human individuals. Libraries were prepared by immunoSEQ multiplex PCR; TCRdb keeps only in-frame clonotypes and omits some of them. The sample consists of 150,000 to 200,000 clones, roughly 91% of them appearing once. Sequenced input: naive CD4+ T cells sorted from blood. Subset specified: CD45RA+ positively selected. These receptors came from a woman in her 30s in good health.

In regard to this clone: Other DNA sequences in the sample encode the same CDR3. The chain combines TRBV20-1 with TRBJ2-7; unclear D gene. The V gene lost 0 bases and the J gene lost 3 bases, with 0 bases spanning the gap. Germline V gives CDR1 DFQATT, CDR2 SNEGSKA (reference sequence). CDR3 size: 10 residues. CDR3 DNA: TGCAGTGCTAGAGACTACGAGCAGTACTTC. It yields the protein CSARDYEQYF.

J is TRBJ1-1 and V is TRBV5-4, with a weak D call TRBD1 (6 bases). Germline-derived CDR1 and CDR2 are SGHNT and YYREEE (reference sequence). Trimming took off 4 bases at V and 3 bases at J, with 10 bases between the two ends. The CDR3 runs 13 residues. In nucleotides, the CDR3 is TGTGCCAGCAGCAAGGACAGCTACACTGAAGCTTTCTTT. Its translation is CASSKDSYTEAFF.

The J gene is TRBJ2-5, the V gene TRBV28, with TRBD2 matching over 8 bases. The DNA end is a closer match to TRBJ2-7, so the J assignment may be wrong. From germline, CDR1 is MDHEN and CDR2 SYDVKM. CDR3 length: 13 amino acids. The CDR3 DNA follows: TGTGCCAGCAGCGCCGGGACTAGATACGAGCAGTACTTC. Protein product: CASSAGTRYEQYF.

The genes are TRBV19 and TRBJ2-7, with 15 bases aligning to TRBD2. The CDR3 spans 18 residues. J was trimmed by 1 base and V by 5 bases; bases with no gene match: 9. Germline V CDR1 and CDR2: LNHDA, SQIVND (reference sequence). The CDR3 loop reads CASSPGLAGGRGSYEQYF. CDR3 in DNA: TGTGCCAGTAGTCCCGGACTAGCGGGAGGGAGGGGGTCCTACGAGCAGTACTTC.

This chain links TRBV28 with TRBJ2-2, with 10 bases aligning to TRBD1. The CDR3 runs 15 residues. The trim removed 6 bases at V and 6 bases at J, leaving 7 bases unmatched. Germline CDR1 MDHEN, CDR2 SYDVKM. CDR3 in DNA: TGTGCCAGCAGCTCCGGGACAGGGGTGGCCGGGGAGCTGTTTTTT. Residues: CASSSGTGVAGELFF.

This rearrangement joins TRBV19 to TRBJ1-2; no definite D call. The germline V gene has CDR1 LNHDA and CDR2 SQIVND (reference sequence). This CDR3 comprises 14 residues. Trimming took off 7 bases at V and 1 base at J, with 13 bases between the two ends. The CDR3, as DNA: TGTGCCAGTAACGGGCAGGATTTTAACTATGGCTACACCTTC. It specifies CASNGQDFNYGYTF.

V usage is TRBV6-1 and J usage is TRBJ1-2, with 11 positions matching TRBD1. CDR3 size: 13 residues. J gave up 8 bases and V 6 bases, and 5 bases lay outside the gene matches. Germline lookup yields CDR1 MNHNS and CDR2 SASEGT. Here the CDR3 DNA reads TGTGCCAGCAGCAGGGACAGGGGGTACGGCTACACCTTC. Protein product: CASSRDRGYGYTF.

The V gene is TRBV18, the J gene TRBJ2-6; no firm D call. The CDR3 extends over 14 amino acids. Per the germline V gene, CDR1 is KGHSH and CDR2 is LQKENI. V gave up 2 bases and J gave up 2 bases, with 4 bases separating them. The chain's CDR3 is CASSPGAGANVLTF. CDR3 DNA: TGTGCCAGCTCACCAGGGGCTGGGGCCAACGTCCTGACTTTC.

This clone was detected only once. V is TRBV7-9 and J is TRBJ2-1; a weak D match, TRBD1 (6 bases). The CDR3 runs 15 residues. V shed 3 bases and J shed 3 bases, with 12 bases lying between them. Germline CDR1 is SEHNR and CDR2 is FQNEAQ (reference sequence). The CDR3 loop reads CASSFGQLGYNEQFF. The CDR3 DNA follows: TGTGCCAGCAGCTTCGGACAGTTGGGCTACAATGAGCAGTTCTTC.

This clone was seen a handful of times. V usage is TRBV10-3 and J usage is TRBJ1-2; 7 nucleotides agree with TRBD1. With 0 bases clipped from V and 5 bases from J, the junction kept 6 bases outside the gene matches. CDR3 length: 15 amino acids. CDR1 is ENHRY and CDR2 is SYGVKD in the germline V gene. DNA of the CDR3: TGTGCCATCAGTGAGTCGACAGGGTTTTGGTATGGCTACACCTTC. It translates to CAISESTGFWYGYTF.

The chain carries TRBV23-1 and TRBJ1-4, with D possibly matching TRBD1 (6 bases). TRBV23-1 is labeled an ORF, and its function is uncertain. The CDR3 sequence is 17 residues long. Trimming took off 3 bases at V and 4 bases at J, with 18 bases between the two ends. CDR3 residues: CASSQTWVRGDNEKLFF. CDR3 DNA: TGCGCCAGCAGTCAGACCTGGGTCAGGGGAGATAATGAAAAACTGTTTTTT.

The chain has TRBV6-1 and TRBJ2-5; perhaps TRBD2 as D (6 bases). The J call may be mistaken, given a closer DNA end match to TRBJ2-7. Germline CDR1 and CDR2: MNHNS and SASEGT. The length of the CDR3 is 15 residues. The CDR3 region is CASSDGGAGTYEQYF. CDR3 nucleotides: TGTGCCAGCAGTGATGGTGGCGCGGGAACCTACGAGCAGTACTTC.

The chain recombines TRBV6-6 with TRBJ2-7; tentative D call: TRBD1 (5 bases). Trimming pared 0 bases from V and 5 bases from J, leaving 14 bases between. The CDR3 loop spans 15 amino acids. Germline CDR1 reads MNHNY; CDR2 reads SVGAGI (reference sequence). Here the CDR3 reads CASSYSSNGAHEQYF. The CDR3, as DNA: TGTGCCAGCAGTTACTCGAGTAATGGGGCGCACGAGCAGTACTTC.

This chain uses TRBV15 with TRBJ2-3; D perhaps matches TRBD2 (6 bases). The CDR3 runs 14 residues. CDR1 is LNHNV and CDR2 is YYDKDF in the germline V gene (reference sequence). Trimming stripped 3 bases from V and 6 bases from J, with 13 bases between. CDR3 nucleotide sequence: TGTGCCACCAGCAGGGATACTAGCTCCGATACGCAGTATTTT. This gives the protein CATSRDTSSDTQYF.

The V call is TRBV7-9, the J call TRBJ1-1, with 8 bases lining up with TRBD1. V dropped 1 base and J dropped 0; count of bases not matched to a gene: 1. The CDR3 is 15 residues long. Germline V gives CDR1 SEHNR, CDR2 FQNEAQ (reference sequence). The CDR3 sequence is CASSLGDRMNTEAFF. The CDR3, as DNA: TGTGCCAGCAGCTTAGGGGACAGGATGAACACTGAAGCTTTCTTT. Looking up the rest from reference TRBV7-9 and TRBJ1-1 gives the full variable domain: DTGVSQNPRHKITKRGQNVTFRCDPISEHNRLYWYRQTLGQGPEFLTYFQNEAQLEKSRLLSDRFSAERPKGSFSTLEIQRTEQGDSAMYLCASSLGDRMNTEAFFGQGTRLTVV.

V and J are TRBV5-1 and TRBJ1-2; D is unresolved. Trimming removed 1 base from V and 0 bases from J, with 7 bases in between. This CDR3 has 14 amino acids. The germline V gene has CDR1 SGHRS and CDR2 YFSETQ. CDR3 in amino acids: CASSLSRSNYGYTF. The DNA for the CDR3 is TGCGCCAGCAGCTTGAGCAGGTCTAACTATGGCTACACCTTC.

The chain has TRBV7-8 and TRBJ2-2; D is possibly TRBD1 (6 bases). Germline V gene data show CDR1 as SGHVS and CDR2 as FQNEAQ. CDR3 length equals 15 residues. V was trimmed by 1 base and J by 1 base, leaving 7 bases between them. This CDR3 reads CASSLEQGNTGELFF. CDR3 nucleotide sequence: TGTGCCAGCAGCTTAGAACAGGGGAACACCGGGGAGCTGTTTTTT.

The V call is TRBV28, the J call TRBJ2-7; 9 nucleotides align to TRBD2. The junction had 3 bases not matched to a gene; V was cut back by 2 bases and J by 4 bases. Germline-derived CDR1 and CDR2 are MDHEN and SYDVKM. The CDR3 sequence is 14 residues long. The chain's CDR3 is CASSLRLAGYEQYF. The DNA for the CDR3 is TGTGCCAGCAGTTTAAGGCTAGCGGGATACGAGCAGTACTTC.

This clone has only one observation. The chain couples TRBV4-1 to TRBJ2-2, with 12 bases identical to TRBD2. V lost 3 bases, J lost 4 bases, and 15 bases stayed unmatched. Germline V CDR1 and CDR2: MGHRA, YSYEKL. This CDR3 contains 20 residues. The CDR3 DNA is TGCGCCAGCAGCCACCCAGGACTAGCGGGAATTAAGCTTCCCACCGGGGAGCTGTTTTTT. Its translation is CASSHPGLAGIKLPTGELFF.

The chain joins TRBV29-1 to TRBJ1-1; no clear D gene. The CDR3 contains 11 residues. Trimming took 4 bases from V and 6 from J, leaving 9 bases between them. Germline CDR1 reads SQVTM; CDR2 reads ANQGSEA. The CDR3 region is CSVAGRAEAFF. The CDR3 DNA reads TGCAGCGTTGCGGGGAGGGCTGAAGCTTTCTTT.

The rearrangement links TRBV5-6 to TRBJ1-4; D is possibly TRBD1 (6 bases). V was clipped by 0 bases and J by 3 bases, with 9 bases between them. This CDR3 comprises 15 residues. The V gene's germline CDR1 is SGHDT and CDR2 YYEEEE. CDR3 in amino acids: CASSLATGANEKLFF. The DNA for the CDR3 is TGTGCCAGCAGCTTGGCGACAGGTGCTAATGAAAAACTGTTTTTT.

The chain links TRBV7-9 to TRBJ1-5; 10 nucleotides agree with TRBD1. Trimming cost V 0 bases and J 4 bases; bases outside gene matches: 0. The CDR3 contains 15 residues. Germline CDR1 and CDR2: SEHNR and FQNEAQ (reference sequence). The CDR3 sequence: CASSLADRGNQPQHF. The DNA of the CDR3 is TGTGCCAGCAGCTTAGCGGACAGGGGGAATCAGCCCCAGCATTTT.

The chain recombines TRBV7-2 with TRBJ2-4; TRBD1 agrees at 9 bases. Germline V CDR1 and CDR2: SGHTA, FQGNSA. Trimming took 3 bases from V and 8 from J; bases not matched to a gene: 5. The length of the CDR3 is 14 residues. This chain's CDR3 is CASSLGTGLDIQYF. CDR3 nucleotides: TGTGCCAGCAGCTTGGGGACAGGGTTAGACATTCAGTACTTC.

This rearrangement joins TRBV10-3 to TRBJ2-7; D gene unclear. The CDR3 spans 15 residues. In germline, CDR1 is ENHRY, CDR2 SYGVKD. V lost 3 bases, J lost 3 bases, and 15 bases lay in between. CDR3 region: CAISDMVSSGYEQYF. The CDR3 DNA is TGTGCCATCAGTGATATGGTCTCGAGTGGCTACGAGCAGTACTTC.

The chain joins TRBV2 to TRBJ1-1; D is uncertain. V gave up 6 bases and J gave up 3 bases, with 11 bases separating them. CDR1 and CDR2 from the germline V gene are SNHLY and FYNNEI. CDR3 size: 13 residues. This CDR3 reads CASSYARDTEAFF. CDR3 DNA sequence: TGTGCCAGCAGCTACGCCCGGGACACTGAAGCTTTCTTT.

This chain uses TRBV29-1 with TRBJ1-2; perhaps TRBD1 as D (6 bases). The CDR3 has 14 amino acids. The germline V gene encodes CDR1 SQVTM and CDR2 ANQGSEA. V shed 3 bases and J shed 2 bases, with 13 bases lying between them. CDR3 bases: TGCAGCGTTGAGTCAACAGGGAGAAACTATGGCTACACCTTC. Translated, it gives CSVESTGRNYGYTF.

The chain employs TRBV7-9 and TRBJ2-5, with no clear D. V gave up 3 bases and J gave up 5 bases, with 13 bases separating them. The CDR3 extends over 14 amino acids. The V gene's germline CDR1 is SEHNR and CDR2 FQNEAQ (reference sequence). The CDR3 reads CASSFTGSWETQYF. The CDR3 DNA reads TGTGCCAGCAGCTTCACCGGTAGCTGGGAGACCCAGTACTTC.

This chain connects TRBV6-5 to TRBJ1-5; a weak D match, TRBD1 (5 bases). Trimming pared 6 bases from V and 0 bases from J, leaving 12 bases between. CDR1 MNHEY and CDR2 SVGAGI come from the germline V gene. The CDR3 runs to 15 residues. CDR3 in amino acids: CASSPGAVSNQPQHF. DNA of the CDR3: TGTGCCAGCAGCCCCGGGGCAGTTAGCAATCAGCCCCAGCATTTT.